The T cell receptor beta chain described here comes from a study of identical twins. The study's findings and limits: It was out-of-frame TCR alpha sharing in monozygotic twins that models underestimated.

Regarding this clonotype: Its antigen is unknown.

TCRdb recomputed calls from the 5' RACE reads with MiXCR, one row per CDR3 protein. The sample shows 470,000 or so distinct CDR3 sequences, roughly a quarter of them seen only once. A further study also used this sample, focusing on T cells expressing NK-cell markers. That publication notes: A range of about 1.0-7.0% of CD8+ T cells consisted of dominant NKG2C+ clonotypes in several donors.

This clonotype was obtained from a woman between 18 and 29 years old in good health. Sequenced: CD4+ T cells sorted from blood.

CDR3 DNA sequence: TGCGCCAGCAGCCAGGAGACTAGGGGTGAGCAGTTCTTC. It yields the protein CASSQETRGEQFF. The rearrangement joins TRBV4-3 to TRBJ2-1; D perhaps matches TRBD2 (6 bases). CDR3 length: 13 residues. Trimming shortened V by 3 bases and J by 9 bases, and 12 bases separated the two germline ends. The germline V gene encodes CDR1 LGHNA and CDR2 YSLEER.